This TCR beta chain emerged from a study of blood T cell repertoires in COVID-19. Produced via immunoSEQ multiplex PCR; TCRdb's table is partial and in-frame only. The data contain tens of thousands of clones, around 90% of them singletons. This clone was seen only once. The source is a human donor with active COVID-19. The donor label of this sample is uncertain. The sequenced sample was peripheral blood.

CDR3 protein: CASSLGQGAPYEQYF. In nucleotides, the CDR3 is TGCGCCAGCAGCTTGGGGCAGGGGGCCCCCTACGAGCAGTACTTC. This chain connects TRBV5-1 to TRBJ2-7; 8 bases match TRBD1. This CDR3 region has 15 residues. Germline CDR1 SGHRS, CDR2 YFSETQ. V trimming: 0 bases; J trimming: 2 bases; junction bases outside the gene matches: 4.